A single sample is the source of the 18 T cell receptor beta chains below, sequenced in a study of sequential checkpoint blockade in melanoma. The treatment was: randomized to nivolumab then ipilimumab (arm A) or the reverse (arm B). Method: immunoSEQ multiplex PCR; TCRdb's copy keeps in-frame clones and lacks some. The sample holds some 15,000 clones, 65% to 75% seen once. The material sequenced was CD8+ T cells sorted from blood (inferred from file names), taken from a patient given nivolumab and ipilimumab in sequence. The receptors come from a human donor with melanoma.

The rearrangement joins TRBV29-1 to TRBJ2-7, with TRBD2 identical over 7 bases. This CDR3 spans 15 amino acids. From germline, CDR1 is SQVTM and CDR2 ANQGSEA. With V trimmed by 4 bases and J by 2 bases, 11 bases remained unmatched. The CDR3 region is CSVVGGGTVAYEQYF. CDR3 bases: TGCAGCGTTGTGGGGGGGGGTACGGTAGCCTACGAGCAGTACTTC.

The chain joins TRBV2 to TRBJ2-1; tentatively, D is TRBD1 (6 bases). The CDR3 consists of 14 residues. V lost 5 bases and J 5 bases, leaving 13 bases between the germline ends. CDR1 and CDR2 (germline): SNHLY, FYNNEI. The CDR3 region has the DNA TGTGCCAGCAGTAAAGGGACACTTGACAATGAGCAGTTCTTC. Residues: CASSKGTLDNEQFF.

V usage is TRBV11-1 and J usage is TRBJ2-4; 10 bases line up with TRBD2. Losses at the gene ends were 1 base for V and 7 bases for J; bases not matched to a gene: 4. The CDR3 consists of 15 residues. Germline lookup yields CDR1 SGHAT and CDR2 FQDESV (reference sequence). CDR3 in amino acids: CASSLVSGGGNIQYF. The DNA for the CDR3 is TGTGCCAGCAGCTTAGTGAGCGGGGGGGGCAACATTCAGTACTTC.

This clone was recorded once. This rearrangement joins TRBV11-2 to TRBJ2-7; D is undetermined. This CDR3 has 14 residues. Germline assignment: CDR1 SGHAT and CDR2 FQNNGV. V lost 0 bases, J lost 0 bases, and 6 bases lay in between. The CDR3 region is CASSLERSSYEQYV. In DNA, the CDR3 is TGTGCCAGCAGCTTAGAAAGGAGCTCCTACGAGCAGTACGTC.

The V gene is TRBV18, the J gene TRBJ2-3, with 11 positions matching TRBD2. CDR1 and CDR2 from the germline V gene are KGHSH and LQKENI. With 3 bases clipped from V and 1 base from J, the junction kept 9 bases outside the gene matches. The CDR3 has 18 amino acids. CDR3 sequence: CASSPRGLAGGGTDTQYF. The CDR3 DNA reads as TGTGCCAGCTCACCCCGCGGCCTAGCGGGAGGAGGCACAGATACGCAGTATTTT.

The chain is built from TRBV2 and TRBJ1-1; unclear D gene. Per the germline V gene, CDR1 is SNHLY and CDR2 is FYNNEI. This CDR3 is 13 amino acids long. V shed 2 bases and J shed 3 bases, with 7 bases lying between them. Written as DNA, the CDR3 is TGTGCCAGCAGTGAAAATCGGGACACTGAAGCTTTCTTT. Its translation is CASSENRDTEAFF.

The chain is built from TRBV7-2 and TRBJ2-5, with TRBD2 as a possible D gene (7 bases). There are 14 residues in the CDR3. Germline assignment: CDR1 SGHTA and CDR2 FQGNSA. V was clipped by 2 bases and J by 4 bases, with 11 bases between them. This CDR3 is CASSLYGGLETQYF. The CDR3 DNA is TGTGCCAGCAGCTTATACGGGGGGCTAGAGACCCAGTACTTC.

The J gene is TRBJ2-3, the V gene TRBV7-9; unclear D gene. Germline V gene sequence: CDR1 SEHNR, CDR2 FQNEAQ (reference sequence). V gave up 4 bases and J gave up 5 bases, with 10 bases separating them. The CDR3 has 13 residues. As DNA, the CDR3 is TGTGCCAGCAGCTCCATCGGCGGAGATACGCAGTATTTT. Translation: CASSSIGGDTQYF. The full variable domain, its missing parts supplied by reference TRBV7-9 and TRBJ2-3, is DTGVSQNPRHKITKRGQNVTFRCDPISEHNRLYWYRQTLGQGPEFLTYFQNEAQLEKSRLLSDRFSAERPKGSFSTLEIQRTEQGDSAMYLCASSSIGGDTQYFGPGTRLTVL.

V is TRBV2 and J is TRBJ2-7; 7 nucleotides line up with TRBD2. This CDR3 is built from 14 residues. Trimming cost V 5 bases and J 2 bases; bases outside gene matches: 6. The germline V gene encodes CDR1 SNHLY and CDR2 FYNNEI. CDR3 loop: CASSSGTNTYEQYF. In DNA, the CDR3 is TGTGCCAGCAGTTCCGGGACTAACACCTACGAGCAGTACTTC.

The V call is TRBV2, the J call TRBJ2-5; D perhaps matches TRBD1 (6 bases). There are 15 residues in the CDR3. V lost 3 bases and J 4 bases, leaving 15 bases between the germline ends. Per the germline V gene, CDR1 is SNHLY and CDR2 is FYNNEI. The CDR3 nucleotides read TGTGCCAGCAGTGACCCAGGCTCCAGGGGAGAGACCCAGTACTTC. It codes for CASSDPGSRGETQYF.

This chain joins TRBV9 and TRBJ2-5, with 7 bases matching TRBD1. The CDR3 extends over 13 amino acids. J gave up 4 bases and V 4 bases, and 4 bases lay outside the gene matches. The V gene's germline CDR1 is SGDLS and CDR2 YYNGEE. CDR3 region: CASSPDRAETQYF. The CDR3 region has the DNA TGTGCCAGCAGCCCAGACAGGGCAGAGACCCAGTACTTC.

As regards this clone: One junction end disagrees with the germline gene, perhaps due to a read error. This sample includes further DNA sequences coding for the same CDR3. The V call is TRBV6-1, the J call TRBJ2-3; TRBD1 matches at 7 bases. The V gene's germline CDR1 is MNHNS and CDR2 SASEGT. This CDR3 region has 15 residues. The CDR3 protein is CASSEARQGTDTQYF. The CDR3 nucleotides read TGTGCTAGCAGTGAAGCGCGACAGGGAACAGATACGCAGTATTTT.

The chain has TRBV13 and TRBJ2-7; TRBD2 might be the D (6 bases). Germline CDR1 PRHDT, CDR2 FYEKMQ (reference sequence). CDR3 length: 15 amino acids. Trimming shortened V by 5 bases and J by 2 bases, and 16 bases separated the two germline ends. CDR3 in amino acids: CASSPTLLAAYEQYF. CDR3 in DNA: TGTGCCAGCAGCCCCACCCTGTTAGCGGCCTACGAGCAGTACTTC.

This clone is classed as medium-sized (0.01 to 0.1%). The V and J genes are TRBV4-3 and TRBJ1-2; a possible D gene is TRBD1 (6 bases). Trimming removed 0 bases from V and 4 bases from J, with 12 bases in between. Germline V lookup: CDR1 LGHNA, CDR2 YSLEER. This CDR3 contains 15 residues. CDR3 DNA sequence: TGCGCCAGCAGCCAAGAGTGGGGGCCTGGCTATGGCTACACCTTC. It codes for CASSQEWGPGYGYTF.

V gene TRBV9 combines with J gene TRBJ2-1; D gene ambiguous. CDR1 and CDR2 (germline): SGDLS, YYNGEE. This CDR3 contains 13 residues. V lost 3 bases and J 7 bases, leaving 11 bases between the germline ends. This chain's CDR3 is CASSGASGNEQFF. The DNA of the CDR3 is TGTGCCAGCAGCGGGGCATCCGGAAATGAGCAGTTCTTC. Complete variable domain (other parts from reference TRBV9 and TRBJ2-1): DSGVTQTPKHLITATGQRVTLRCSPRSGDLSVYWYQQSLDQGLQFLIQYYNGEERAKGNILERFSAQQFPDLHSELNLSSLELGDSALYFCASSGASGNEQFFGPGTRLTVL.

The table lists this clone with a few counts. The likely explanation is a read error, given a far larger clone one base away. This CDR3 is also generated by other DNA sequences in the sample. The genes are TRBV7-2 and TRBJ2-2; the D is unclear. The germline V gene encodes CDR1 SGHTA and CDR2 FQGNSA. The CDR3 runs to 14 residues. The V end lost 5 bases, the J end lost 1 base, and 8 bases lay between the germline ends. The CDR3 is CASSPRQNTGELFF. CDR3 sequence (DNA): TGTGCCAGCAGCCCCCGACAGAACACCGGGGAGCTGTTTTTT.

This clone was recorded a few times. The chain carries TRBV5-1 and TRBJ1-1; no definite D call. Germline CDR1 SGHRS, CDR2 YFSETQ. The CDR3 is 14 amino acids. Trimming took off 4 bases at V and 0 bases at J, with 10 bases between the two ends. CDR3 residues: CASSPHLMNTEAFF. The DNA of the CDR3 is TGCGCCAGCAGCCCACACCTCATGAACACTGAAGCTTTCTTT.

The chain links TRBV7-6 to TRBJ2-3, with 11 bases that match TRBD1. The CDR3 loop spans 16 amino acids. Germline V gene lookup returns CDR1 SGHVS and CDR2 FNYEAQ. The V gene end was trimmed by 5 bases and the J gene end by 2 bases; junction bases not matched to a gene: 6. CDR3 in DNA: TGTGCCAGCAGCGGGGGACAGGGGGGGGTCACAGATACGCAGTATTTT. It is translated as CASSGGQGGVTDTQYF.